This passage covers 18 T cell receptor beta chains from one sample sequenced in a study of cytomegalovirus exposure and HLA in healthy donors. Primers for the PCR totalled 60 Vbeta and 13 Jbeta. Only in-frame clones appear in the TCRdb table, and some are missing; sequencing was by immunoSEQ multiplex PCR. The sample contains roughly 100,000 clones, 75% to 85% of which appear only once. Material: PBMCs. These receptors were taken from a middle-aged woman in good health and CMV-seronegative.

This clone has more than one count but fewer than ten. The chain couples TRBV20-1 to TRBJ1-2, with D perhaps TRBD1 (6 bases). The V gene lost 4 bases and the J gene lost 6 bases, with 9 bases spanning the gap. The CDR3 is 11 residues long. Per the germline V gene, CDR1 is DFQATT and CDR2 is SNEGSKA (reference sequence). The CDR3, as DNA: TGCAGTGCTATTGGGGGCCATGGCTACACCTTC. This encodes CSAIGGHGYTF.

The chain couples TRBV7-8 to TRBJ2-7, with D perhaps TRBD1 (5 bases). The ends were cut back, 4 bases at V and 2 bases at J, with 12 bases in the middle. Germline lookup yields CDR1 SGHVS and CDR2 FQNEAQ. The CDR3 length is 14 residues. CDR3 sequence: CASSSLAGTYEQYF. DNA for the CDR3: TGTGCCAGCAGCTCCTTAGCAGGGACCTACGAGCAGTACTTC.

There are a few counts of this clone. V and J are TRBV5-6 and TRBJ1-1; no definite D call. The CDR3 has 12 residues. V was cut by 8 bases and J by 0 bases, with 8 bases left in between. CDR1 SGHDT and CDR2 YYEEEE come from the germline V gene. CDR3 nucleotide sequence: TGTGCCAGTTCCAGTATGAACACTGAAGCTTTCTTT. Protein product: CASSSMNTEAFF.

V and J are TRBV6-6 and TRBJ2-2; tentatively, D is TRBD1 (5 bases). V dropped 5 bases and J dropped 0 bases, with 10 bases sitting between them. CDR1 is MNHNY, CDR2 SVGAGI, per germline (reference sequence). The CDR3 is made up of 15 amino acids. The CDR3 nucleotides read TGTGCCAGCAGTATCGACAGATCGAACACCGGGGAGCTGTTTTTT. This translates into CASSIDRSNTGELFF.

For the CDR3, the DNA is TGTGCCTGGAGTGTCTCCGGGTTCTACTGGGGCAACTATGGCTACACCTTC. It codes for CAWSVSGFYWGNYGYTF. The chain couples TRBV30 to TRBJ1-2, with D possibly matching TRBD1 (5 bases). The CDR3 is 17 residues long. V lost 0 bases to trimming and J lost 2 bases, with 19 bases between them. The germline gives CDR1 GTSNPN, CDR2 SVGIG (reference sequence). Using reference TRBV30 and TRBJ1-2 for the parts outside the CDR3, the full variable domain is SQTIHQWPATLVQPVGSPLSLECTVEGTSNPNLYWYRQAAGRGLQLLFYSVGIGQISSEVPQNLSASRPQDRQFILSSKKLLLSDSGFYLCAWSVSGFYWGNYGYTFGSGTRLTVV.

CDR3 sequence (DNA): TGTGCCAGCATGTACGTGGGGAGGAACACTGAAGCTTTCTTT. The encoded protein is CASMYVGRNTEAFF. This chain uses TRBV6-1 with TRBJ1-1, with D hard to call. Deletions cut 7 bases from V and 1 base from J, with 13 bases between. The CDR3 consists of 14 residues. Germline CDR1 and CDR2: MNHNS and SASEGT.

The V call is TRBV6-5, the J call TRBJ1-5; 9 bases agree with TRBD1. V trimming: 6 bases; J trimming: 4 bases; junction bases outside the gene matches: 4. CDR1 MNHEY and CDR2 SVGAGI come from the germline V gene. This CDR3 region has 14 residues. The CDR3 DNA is TGTGCCAGCAGCGGGACAGGGTTTAATCAGCCCCAGCATTTT. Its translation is CASSGTGFNQPQHF.

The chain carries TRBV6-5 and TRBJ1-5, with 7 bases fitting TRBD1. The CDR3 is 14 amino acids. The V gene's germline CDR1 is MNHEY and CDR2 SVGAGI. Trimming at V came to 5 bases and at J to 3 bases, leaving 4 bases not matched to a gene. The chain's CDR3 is CASSKQGNNQPQHF. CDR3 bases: TGTGCCAGCAGTAAACAGGGGAACAATCAGCCCCAGCATTTT.

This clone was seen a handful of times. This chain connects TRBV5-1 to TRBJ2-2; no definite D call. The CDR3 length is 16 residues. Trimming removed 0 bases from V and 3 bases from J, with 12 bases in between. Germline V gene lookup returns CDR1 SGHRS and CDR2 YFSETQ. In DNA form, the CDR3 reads TGCGCCAGCAGCTTGGCCGCGACACTTTACACCGGGGAGCTGTTTTTT. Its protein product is CASSLAATLYTGELFF.

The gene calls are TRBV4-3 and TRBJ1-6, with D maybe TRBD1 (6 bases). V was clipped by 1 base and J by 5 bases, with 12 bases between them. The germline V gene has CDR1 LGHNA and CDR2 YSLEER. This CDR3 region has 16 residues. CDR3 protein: CASSQAAGANNSPLHF. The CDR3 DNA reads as TGCGCCAGCAGCCAAGCGGCAGGGGCCAATAATTCACCCCTCCACTTT.

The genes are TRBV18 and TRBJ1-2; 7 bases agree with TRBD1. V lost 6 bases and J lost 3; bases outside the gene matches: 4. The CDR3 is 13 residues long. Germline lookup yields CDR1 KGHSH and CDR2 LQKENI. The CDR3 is CASSVGQDYGYTF. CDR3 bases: TGTGCCAGCTCGGTAGGACAGGACTATGGCTACACCTTC. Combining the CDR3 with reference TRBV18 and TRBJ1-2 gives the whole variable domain NAGVMQNPRHLVRRRGQEARLRCSPMKGHSHVYWYRQLPEEGLKFMVYLQKENIIDESGMPKERFSAEFPKEGPSILRIQQVVRGDSAAYFCASSVGQDYGYTFGSGTRLTVV.

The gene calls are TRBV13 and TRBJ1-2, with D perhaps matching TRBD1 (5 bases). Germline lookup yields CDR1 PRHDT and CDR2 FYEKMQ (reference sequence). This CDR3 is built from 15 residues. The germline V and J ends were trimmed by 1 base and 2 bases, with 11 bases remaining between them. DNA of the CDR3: TGTGCCAGCAGCTTAGTGCGGGGGGAGAACTATGGCTACACCTTC. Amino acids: CASSLVRGENYGYTF.

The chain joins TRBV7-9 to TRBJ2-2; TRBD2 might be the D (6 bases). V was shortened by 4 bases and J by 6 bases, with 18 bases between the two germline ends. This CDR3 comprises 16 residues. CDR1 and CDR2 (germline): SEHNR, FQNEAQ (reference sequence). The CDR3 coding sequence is TGTGCCAGCAGCTCTCCGGGAGACGGAGGATCCGGGGAGCTGTTTTTT. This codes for CASSSPGDGGSGELFF. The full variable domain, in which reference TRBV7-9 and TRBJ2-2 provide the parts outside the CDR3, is DTGVSQNPRHKITKRGQNVTFRCDPISEHNRLYWYRQTLGQGPEFLTYFQNEAQLEKSRLLSDRFSAERPKGSFSTLEIQRTEQGDSAMYLCASSSPGDGGSGELFFGEGSRLTVL.

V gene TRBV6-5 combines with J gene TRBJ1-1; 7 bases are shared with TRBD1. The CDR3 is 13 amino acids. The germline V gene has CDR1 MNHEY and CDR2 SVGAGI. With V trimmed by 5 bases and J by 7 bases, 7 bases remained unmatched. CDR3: CASSPGQAFEAFF. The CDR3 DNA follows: TGTGCCAGCAGTCCCGGACAGGCCTTTGAAGCTTTCTTT.

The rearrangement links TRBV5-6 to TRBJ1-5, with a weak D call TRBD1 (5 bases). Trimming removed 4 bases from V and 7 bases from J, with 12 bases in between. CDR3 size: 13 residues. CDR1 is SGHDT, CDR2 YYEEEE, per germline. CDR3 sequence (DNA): TGTGCCAGCAGCCCCGCCCCAGGGCAGCCCCAGCATTTT. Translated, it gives CASSPAPGQPQHF.

The CDR3 coding sequence is TGCGCCAGCAGCCTTAAGGGAGACACTGAAGCTTTCTTT. Protein: CASSLKGDTEAFF. The V and J genes are TRBV4-1 and TRBJ1-1; D is ambiguous. Trimming cost V 4 bases and J 3 bases, with 9 bases left between them. Germline V lookup: CDR1 MGHRA, CDR2 YSYEKL. CDR3 size: 13 residues.

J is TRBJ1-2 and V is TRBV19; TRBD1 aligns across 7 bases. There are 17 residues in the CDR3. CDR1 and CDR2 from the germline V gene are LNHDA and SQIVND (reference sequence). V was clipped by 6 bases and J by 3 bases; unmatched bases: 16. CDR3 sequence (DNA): TGTGCCAGTAGCATGACAGGGACGGGACCTAGGGACTATGGCTACACCTTC. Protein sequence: CASSMTGTGPRDYGYTF. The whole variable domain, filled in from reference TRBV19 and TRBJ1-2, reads DGGITQSPKYLFRKEGQNVTLSCEQNLNHDAMYWYRQDPGQGLRLIYYSQIVNDFQKGDIAEGYSVSREKKESFPLTVTSAQKNPTAFYLCASSMTGTGPRDYGYTFGSGTRLTVV.

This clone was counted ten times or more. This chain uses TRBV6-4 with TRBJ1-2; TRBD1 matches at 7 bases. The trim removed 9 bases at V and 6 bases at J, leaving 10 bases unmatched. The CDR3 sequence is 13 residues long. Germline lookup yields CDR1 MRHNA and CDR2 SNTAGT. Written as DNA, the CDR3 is TGTGCCAGGGGAACCGGGACAGAGAATGGCTACACCTTC. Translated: CARGTGTENGYTF.